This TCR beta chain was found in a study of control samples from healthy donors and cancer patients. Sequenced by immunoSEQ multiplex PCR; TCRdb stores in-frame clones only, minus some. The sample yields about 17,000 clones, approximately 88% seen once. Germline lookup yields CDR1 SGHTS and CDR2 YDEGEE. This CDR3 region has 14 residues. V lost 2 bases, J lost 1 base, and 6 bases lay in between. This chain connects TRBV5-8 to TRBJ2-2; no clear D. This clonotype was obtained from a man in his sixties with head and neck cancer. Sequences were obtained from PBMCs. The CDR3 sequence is CASSLRGNTGELFF. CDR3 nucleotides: TGTGCCAGCAGCTTACGAGGGAACACCGGGGAGCTGTTTTTT. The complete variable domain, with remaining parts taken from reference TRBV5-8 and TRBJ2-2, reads EAGVTQSPTHLIKTRGQQATLRCSPISGHTSVYWYQQALGLGLQFLLWYDEGEERNRGNFPPRFSGRQFPNYSSELNVNALELEDSALYLCASSLRGNTGELFFGEGSRLTVL.